One and the same sample provided the 27 T cell receptor beta chains below, sequenced in a study of brain metastases from non-small cell lung cancer (dated by TCRdb to the late 2010s). Receptors were amplified or captured by the immunoSEQ multiplex PCR assay. Drawn from immuneACCESS, this table holds only the in-frame rearrangements with V and J called that TCRdb kept. Clones are partly lost; checked studies trace under half to an unresolved V gene and leave the rest unexplained. Recorded for this sample are some 4,300 clones; about 80% of them occurred a single time. Jointly, the top ten make up roughly 7.3% of the sample. The material sequenced was primary lung tumor tissue. According to the study, the label for this sample's cell subset or site signals: primary lung tumor paired with brain metastasis. These receptors were obtained from a donor over 35 with non-small cell lung cancer.

This clone came up a few times. The rearrangement links TRBV10-1 to TRBJ2-1, with 8 bases identical to TRBD2. Germline V gene data show CDR1 as WNHNN and CDR2 as SYGVQD (reference sequence). With V trimmed by 6 bases and J by 8 bases, 9 bases remained unmatched. The CDR3 extends over 14 amino acids. The CDR3 bases are TGCGCCAGCAGCCCGGGGGGGAAGGAAGATGAGCAGTTCTTC. It encodes CASSPGGKEDEQFF.

J is TRBJ1-2 and V is TRBV5-1; D perhaps matches TRBD1 (5 bases). The CDR3 extends over 14 amino acids. With 3 bases removed from V and 3 bases from J, the gap between germline ends came to 12 bases. Germline lookup yields CDR1 SGHRS and CDR2 YFSETQ. The CDR3 sequence: CASSSLRGDYGYTF. The CDR3 DNA sequence: TGCGCCAGCAGCTCCCTGAGGGGCGACTATGGCTACACCTTC.

The rearrangement joins TRBV7-2 to TRBJ2-5; 9 bases agree with TRBD1. Losses at the gene ends were 6 bases for V and 3 bases for J; bases not matched to a gene: 11. Germline CDR1 and CDR2: SGHTA and FQGNSA. There are 16 residues in the CDR3. The CDR3 sequence is CASSRPGDRAKETQYF. The CDR3 nucleotides read TGTGCCAGCAGTCGCCCAGGGGACAGGGCAAAAGAGACCCAGTACTTC. The whole variable domain, filled in from reference TRBV7-2 and TRBJ2-5, reads GAGVSQSPSNKVTEKGKDVELRCDPISGHTALYWYRQSLGQGLEFLIYFQGNSAPDKSGLPSDRFSAERTGGSVSTLTIQRTQQEDSAVYLCASSRPGDRAKETQYFGPGTRLLVL.

The DNA for the CDR3 is TGTGCCAGCTCCCCGCAGGGGGCCCCTCATGGCTACACCTTC. This codes for CASSPQGAPHGYTF. J is TRBJ1-2 and V is TRBV18; TRBD1 agrees at 8 bases. This CDR3 contains 14 residues. V gave up 6 bases and J gave up 6 bases; unmatched junction bases: 9. Germline-derived CDR1 and CDR2 are KGHSH and LQKENI.

CDR3: CAWMPLGGKVTQYF. The CDR3 bases are TGTGCCTGGATGCCCCTCGGAGGGAAGGTGACCCAGTACTTC. This sequence joins TRBV30 and TRBJ2-5; TRBD2 might be the D (6 bases). Between the trimmed V and J ends, which lost 4 bases and 7 bases, there was a span of 19 bases. The CDR3 covers 14 residues. The V gene's germline CDR1 is GTSNPN and CDR2 SVGIG (reference sequence).

As to this clone: The identical CDR3 is also encoded by other nucleotide sequences in the sample. The V call is TRBV5-5, the J call TRBJ2-3; a possible D gene is TRBD2 (6 bases). CDR1 and CDR2 from the germline V gene are SGHKS and YYEKEE (reference sequence). CDR3 length equals 14 residues. With 3 bases removed from V and 2 bases from J, the gap between germline ends came to 10 bases. The CDR3 region is CASSSGLYTDTQYF. For the CDR3, the DNA is TGTGCCAGCAGCTCTGGACTATACACAGATACGCAGTATTTT.

The V and J genes are TRBV12-5 and TRBJ2-5, with 7 bases matching TRBD1. Germline V lookup: CDR1 LGHNT, CDR2 FRNRAP. V shed 1 base, J shed 4 bases, and the junction held 3 bases outside the gene matches. This CDR3 has 14 residues. The CDR3 DNA is TGTGCTAGTGGTTTGGGACAGGGTGCAGAGACCCAGTACTTC. It encodes CASGLGQGAETQYF.

Comments on this clone: An end of the junction differs from the germline gene, which may be a read error. This sample includes further DNA sequences coding for the same CDR3. The V gene is TRBV7-2, the J gene TRBJ1-3, with TRBD1 as a possible D gene (5 bases). The germline V gene encodes CDR1 SGHTA and CDR2 FQGNSA. This CDR3 spans 15 amino acids. In DNA form, the CDR3 reads TGTGCCAGCAGCTTAGAGACAGCCTCTGGAAACACTATATATTTT. It specifies CASSLETASGNTIYF. Combining the CDR3 with reference TRBV7-2 and TRBJ1-3 gives the whole variable domain GAGVSQSPSNKVTEKGKDVELRCDPISGHTALYWYRQSLGQGLEFLIYFQGNSAPDKSGLPSDRFSAERTGGSVSTLTIQRTQQEDSAVYLCASSLETASGNTIYFGEGSWLTVV.

The chain is built from TRBV7-2 and TRBJ1-1; TRBD1 is a possible D gene (5 bases). The germline V and J ends were trimmed by 0 bases and 0 bases, with 11 bases remaining between them. The CDR3 spans 16 residues. From germline, CDR1 is SGHTA and CDR2 FQGNSA. The CDR3 reads CASSLATGTVNTEAFF. CDR3 in DNA: TGTGCCAGCAGCTTAGCGACCGGGACGGTGAACACTGAAGCTTTCTTT.

A note on this clone: A read error may produce the germline difference seen at one junction end. This chain joins TRBV28 and TRBJ2-4, with TRBD1 matching 8 bases. This CDR3 is built from 15 residues. The germline gives CDR1 MDHEN, CDR2 SYDVKM. The CDR3 region is CASRLRQGTKNIQYF. For the CDR3, the DNA is TGTGCCAGCAGATTGAGACAGGGGACGAAAAATATTCAGTACTTC. The complete variable domain, with remaining parts taken from reference TRBV28 and TRBJ2-4, reads DVKVTQSSRYLVKRTGEKVFLECVQDMDHENMFWYRQDPGLGLRLIYFSYDVKMKEKGDIPEGYSVSREKKERFSLILESASTNQTSMYLCASRLRQGTKNIQYFGAGTRLSVL.

As for this clone: This could be a read error, since a much larger clone is one nucleotide away. V and J are TRBV19 and TRBJ1-2, with TRBD1 matching 7 bases. With V trimmed by 6 bases and J by 4 bases, 17 bases remained unmatched. CDR3 length: 17 residues. Germline-derived CDR1 and CDR2 are LNHDA and SQIVND (reference sequence). The CDR3 loop is CASSSGDSYDIRYGYTF. CDR3 coding DNA: TGTGCCAGTAGCTCCGGGGACAGTTATGACATCCGCTATGGCTACACCTTC.

The chain is built from TRBV14 and TRBJ2-5; D remains ambiguous. The CDR3 loop spans 11 amino acids. V was trimmed by 4 bases and J by 5 bases, leaving 5 bases between them. Germline CDR1 is SGHDN and CDR2 is FVKESK. DNA for the CDR3: TGTGCCAGCAGCCTGGGGGAGACCCAGTACTTC. Its translation: CASSLGETQYF.

This clone was seen only a few times. The chain carries TRBV10-2 and TRBJ1-5; D call uncertain. Trimming cost V 0 bases and J 2 bases, with 5 bases left between them. The CDR3 extends over 14 amino acids. Germline loops: CDR1 WSHSY, CDR2 SAAADI. CDR3 in DNA: TGCGCCAGCAGTGAGTCGAAAGGCAATCAGCCCCAGCATTTT. Translating gives CASSESKGNQPQHF.

The chain links TRBV6-5 to TRBJ2-2; possible D gene TRBD1, 5 bases. The CDR3 is 15 residues long. V was trimmed by 2 bases and J by 6 bases, leaving 13 bases between them. Per germline, CDR1 MNHEY and CDR2 SVGAGI. The CDR3 loop reads CASSYQGQASGELFF. The CDR3 DNA reads TGTGCCAGCAGTTACCAGGGTCAAGCATCCGGGGAGCTGTTTTTT.

The chain combines TRBV5-6 with TRBJ1-1; a weak D match, TRBD1 (5 bases). The germline V and J ends were trimmed by 1 base and 3 bases, with 13 bases remaining between them. Germline V gene data show CDR1 as SGHDT and CDR2 as YYEEEE. This CDR3 region has 15 residues. CDR3 sequence: CASSLISGGYTEAFF. The CDR3 DNA reads as TGTGCCAGCAGCTTGATATCGGGGGGTTACACTGAAGCTTTCTTT. Using reference TRBV5-6 and TRBJ1-1 for the parts outside the CDR3, the full variable domain is DAGVTQSPTHLIKTRGQQVTLRCSPKSGHDTVSWYQQALGQGPQFIFQYYEEEERQRGNFPDRFSGHQFPNYSSELNVNALLLGDSALYLCASSLISGGYTEAFFGQGTRLTVV.

Worth noting for this clone: Sequence at one end of the junction differs from germline and may be a read error. The V gene is TRBV9, the J gene TRBJ1-4; 11 positions match TRBD1. CDR1 is SGDLS and CDR2 is YYNGEE in the germline V gene. CDR3 length: 15 amino acids. CDR3 residues: CASSPGQGAKEKLFF. The CDR3 DNA reads TGTGCCAGCAGCCCTGGACAGGGGGCTAAAGAAAAACTGTTTTTT.

The chain is built from TRBV18 and TRBJ1-2, with D hard to call. V lost 0 bases and J 4 bases, leaving 15 bases between the germline ends. Germline V gives CDR1 KGHSH, CDR2 LQKENI. The CDR3 consists of 16 residues. DNA of the CDR3: TGTGCCAGCTCACCACCGAGACGACCACCCTCCTATGGCTACACCTTC. It translates to CASSPPRRPPSYGYTF.

Note on this clone: Mismatch with germline at one junction end may stem from a read error. The chain employs TRBV14 and TRBJ1-6; 8 bases align to TRBD1. CDR3 length: 16 residues. The V gene's germline CDR1 is SGHDN and CDR2 FVKESK. CDR3 protein: CASSPNDRGYNSPLHF. Here the CDR3 DNA reads TGTGCCAGCAGCCCAAATGACAGGGGCTATAATTCACCCCTCCATTTT.

The rearrangement joins TRBV4-3 to TRBJ1-2, with 12 bases fitting TRBD1. The ends lost 4 bases at V and 2 bases at J; junction bases unmatched: 11. The germline gives CDR1 LGHNA, CDR2 YSLEER. CDR3 size: 18 residues. The CDR3 DNA is TGCGCCAGCAGCCTAGGGACAGGGGGCGAAGGGACGAACTATGGCTACACCTTC. Translated: CASSLGTGGEGTNYGYTF.

This chain uses TRBV18 with TRBJ1-1, with 8 bases matching TRBD1. CDR1 and CDR2 (germline): KGHSH, LQKENI. Trimming removed 0 bases from V and 7 bases from J; junction bases left unmatched: 7. CDR3 length: 15 amino acids. CDR3 amino acids: CASSPPGQGYGEAFF. In DNA, the CDR3 is TGTGCCAGCTCACCACCAGGACAGGGATATGGTGAAGCTTTCTTT.

The chain couples TRBV2 to TRBJ1-6; 7 nucleotides match TRBD1. The CDR3 has 12 residues. Trimming cost V 5 bases and J 9 bases; bases outside gene matches: 1. Germline V gene data show CDR1 as SNHLY and CDR2 as FYNNEI. CDR3 sequence reads: CASSTGVSPLHF. The CDR3 nucleotides read TGTGCCAGCAGTACAGGGGTTTCACCCCTCCACTTT.

With regard to this clone: A read error is possible here, since a much larger clone lies one base away. The chain has TRBV4-3 and TRBJ1-1; no clear D. The length of the CDR3 is 13 residues. Germline-derived CDR1 and CDR2 are LGHNA and YSLEER. The CDR3 DNA sequence: TGCGCCAGCAGCCCTCACCGGAACACTGAAACTTTCTTT. As protein: CASSPHRNTETFF.

V and J are TRBV6-1 and TRBJ1-2; a possible D gene is TRBD1 (5 bases). The CDR3 spans 15 residues. The ends were cut back, 3 bases at V and 3 bases at J, with 14 bases in the middle. CDR1 is MNHNS and CDR2 is SASEGT in the germline V gene. The CDR3: CASSDRRGGDYGYTF. CDR3 sequence (DNA): TGTGCCAGCAGTGACAGACGGGGAGGGGACTATGGCTACACCTTC.

With regard to this clone: This specimen includes other DNA sequences encoding the same CDR3. The CDR3 is CATAGQPYQPQHF. The CDR3 nucleotides read TGTGCCACCGCGGGACAGCCCTATCAGCCCCAGCATTTT. This sequence joins TRBV19 and TRBJ1-5, with TRBD1 matching 7 bases. Trimming removed 10 bases from V and 5 bases from J; junction bases left unmatched: 8. There are 13 residues in the CDR3. Germline values: CDR1 LNHDA, CDR2 SQIVND (reference sequence).

As DNA, the CDR3 is TGTGCCAGCAGATTAGAGGGACTAGCGGCGGCAGATACGCAGTATTTT. Its protein is CASRLEGLAAADTQYF. The chain recombines TRBV2 with TRBJ2-3; TRBD2 agrees at 11 bases. Germline CDR1 and CDR2: SNHLY and FYNNEI. The CDR3 loop spans 16 amino acids. The ends lost 6 bases at V and 4 bases at J; junction bases unmatched: 9.

This chain connects TRBV7-9 to TRBJ1-6; no clear D. Trimming shortened V by 11 bases and J by 0 bases, and 11 bases separated the two germline ends. Germline V gene lookup returns CDR1 SEHNR and CDR2 FQNEAQ (reference sequence). CDR3 length equals 14 residues. CDR3 in DNA: TGTGCCCGCGGGGTACCCTCCTATAATTCACCCCTCCACTTT. Its protein is CARGVPSYNSPLHF.

This clone was recorded once. One end of the junction does not line up with germline, which may come from a read error. Different DNA sequences within this sample yield the same CDR3. The chain joins TRBV28 to TRBJ2-6; D may be TRBD2 (5 bases). This CDR3 is 17 amino acids long. Germline-derived CDR1 and CDR2 are MDHEN and SYDVKM. CDR3 loop: CASSMGCRGTGANVLTF. CDR3 DNA sequence: TGTGCTAGCAGTATGGGCTGCCGGGGTACAGGGGCCAACGTCCTGACTTTC.